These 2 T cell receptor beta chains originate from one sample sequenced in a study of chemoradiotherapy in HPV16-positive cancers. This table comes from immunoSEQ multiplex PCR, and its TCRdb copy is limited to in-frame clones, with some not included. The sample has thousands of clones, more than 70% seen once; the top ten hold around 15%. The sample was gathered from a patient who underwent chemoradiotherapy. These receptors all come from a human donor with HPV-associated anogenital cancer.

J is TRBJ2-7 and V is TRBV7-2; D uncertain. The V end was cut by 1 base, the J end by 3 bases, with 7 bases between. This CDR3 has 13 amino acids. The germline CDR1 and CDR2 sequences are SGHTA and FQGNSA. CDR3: CASSLEVFYEQYF. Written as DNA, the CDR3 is TGTGCCAGCAGCTTAGAGGTCTTCTACGAGCAGTACTTC.

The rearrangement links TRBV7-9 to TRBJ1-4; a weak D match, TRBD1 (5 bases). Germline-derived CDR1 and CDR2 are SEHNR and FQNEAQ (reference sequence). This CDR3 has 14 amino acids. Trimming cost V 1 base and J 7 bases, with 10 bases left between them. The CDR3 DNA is TGTGCCAGCAGCTTAGGTGCAGGGCCTGAAAAACTGTTTTTT. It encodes CASSLGAGPEKLFF.